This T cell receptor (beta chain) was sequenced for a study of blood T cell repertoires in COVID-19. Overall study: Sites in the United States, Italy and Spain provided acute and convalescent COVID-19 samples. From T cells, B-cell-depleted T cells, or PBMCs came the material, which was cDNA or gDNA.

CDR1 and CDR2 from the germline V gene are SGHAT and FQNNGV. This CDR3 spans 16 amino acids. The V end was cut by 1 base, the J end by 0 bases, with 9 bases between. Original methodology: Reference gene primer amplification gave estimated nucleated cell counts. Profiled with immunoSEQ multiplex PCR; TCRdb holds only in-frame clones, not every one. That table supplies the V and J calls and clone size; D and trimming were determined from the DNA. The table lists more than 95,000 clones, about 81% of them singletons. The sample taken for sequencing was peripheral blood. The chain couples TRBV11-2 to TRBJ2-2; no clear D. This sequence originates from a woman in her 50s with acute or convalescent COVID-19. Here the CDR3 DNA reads TGTGCCAGCAGCTTAGTTAGTCTAGCGAACACCGGGGAGCTGTTTTTT. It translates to CASSLVSLANTGELFF. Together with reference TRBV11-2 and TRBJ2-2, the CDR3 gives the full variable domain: EAGVAQSPRYKIIEKRQSVAFWCNPISGHATLYWYQQILGQGPKLLIQFQNNGVVDDSQLPKDRFSAERLKGVDSTLKIQPAKLEDSAVYLCASSLVSLANTGELFFGEGSRLTVL.